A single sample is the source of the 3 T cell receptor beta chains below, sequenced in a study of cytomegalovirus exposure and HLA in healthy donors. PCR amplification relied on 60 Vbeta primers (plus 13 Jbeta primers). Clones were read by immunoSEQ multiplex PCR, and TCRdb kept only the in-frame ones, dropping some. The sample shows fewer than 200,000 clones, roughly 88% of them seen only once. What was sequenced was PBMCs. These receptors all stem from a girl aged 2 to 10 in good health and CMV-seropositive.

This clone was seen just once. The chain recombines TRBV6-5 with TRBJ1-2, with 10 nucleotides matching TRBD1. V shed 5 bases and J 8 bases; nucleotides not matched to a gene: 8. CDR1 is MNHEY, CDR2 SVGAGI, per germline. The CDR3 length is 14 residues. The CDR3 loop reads CASSHRDRGRGYTF. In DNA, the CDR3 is TGTGCCAGCAGTCACCGGGACAGGGGTCGAGGCTACACCTTC.

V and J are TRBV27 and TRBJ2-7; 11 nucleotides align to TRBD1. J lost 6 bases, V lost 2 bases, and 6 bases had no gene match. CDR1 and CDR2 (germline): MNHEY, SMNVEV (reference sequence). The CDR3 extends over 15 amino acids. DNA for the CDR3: TGTGCCAGCAGTTTACTAGGGACAGGGGGTTTCGAGCAGTACTTC. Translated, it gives CASSLLGTGGFEQYF.

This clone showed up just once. CDR3 nucleotides: TGTGCCATCAGTGCCGGGACTAGCGGGAAGAGCTCCTACAATGAGCAGTTCTTC. This encodes CAISAGTSGKSSYNEQFF. The chain employs TRBV10-3 and TRBJ2-1; 13 bases fit TRBD2. The CDR3 contains 18 residues. Losses at the gene ends were 4 bases for V and 0 bases for J; bases not matched to a gene: 6. Germline CDR1 reads ENHRY; CDR2 reads SYGVKD.